A selection of T cell receptor beta chains follows, all from one sample in a study of blood T cells in healthy people across ages. One entry per CDR3 protein results from TCRdb running MiXCR on the 5' RACE reads. The sample has 1.5 million to 2 million distinct CDR3 sequences; about 28% are singletons. The specimen was blood. These TCRs come from a woman in her twenties or thirties in good health. The CDR3 runs from the conserved cysteine through the conserved F or W. The D gene is left open where the match is weak. Size values are once, few and many counts, or a class for expanded clones, and some rows have none.

d_gene | abundance | j_gene | v_gene | CDR3nt | CDR3aa
TRBD2 | . | TRBJ2-5 | TRBV4-1 | TGCGCCAGCAGCCTCCTCGAAGGCGGGGGGGTCCAAGAGACCCAGTACTTC | CASSLLEGGGVQETQYF
. | few | TRBJ2-7 | TRBV12-3/TRBV12-4 | TGTGCCAGCAGTTTTTGGGACGGACACAATGAGCAGTACTTC | CASSFWDGHNEQYF
. | . | TRBJ2-1 | TRBV7-9 | TGTGCCAGCAGAAAACTAGCCAATGAGCAGTTCTTC | CASRKLANEQFF
. | . | TRBJ2-5 | TRBV28 | TGTGCCAGCAGTTTTATTAAGGGCGTGGAGACCCAGTACTTC | CASSFIKGVETQYF
. | . | TRBJ2-3 | TRBV6-2/TRBV6-3 | TGTGCCAGCAGTTACTCGAAGCCGGTAGATACGCAGTATTTT | CASSYSKPVDTQYF
. | few | TRBJ1-1 | TRBV5-1 | TGCGCCAGCAGCTTACTGACGGGCGGCCACACTGAAGCTTTCTTT | CASSLLTGGHTEAFF
. | . | TRBJ1-2 | TRBV14 | TGTGCCAGCAGCCAAGAGATATCTTATGGCTACACCTTC | CASSQEISYGYTF
. | . | TRBJ1-2 | TRBV18 | TGTGCCAGCTCACCACCGAACAGGGACCTCTCTAGCTACACCTTC | CASSPPNRDLSSYTF
TRBD2 | many | TRBJ2-7 | TRBV7-2 | TGTGCCAGCAGCTTAGTCTCCAGCGGGAGCCCTTACGAGCAGTACTTC | CASSLVSSGSPYEQYF
. | . | TRBJ1-1 | TRBV30 | TGTGCCTGGAGTGGTGGGAGCGGTGAAGCTTTCTTT | CAWSGGSGEAFF
. | few | TRBJ2-1 | TRBV27 | TGTGCCAGCTGGGGTCAGGGATTCAATGAGCAGTTCTTC | CASWGQGFNEQFF
. | many | TRBJ2-1 | TRBV4-1 | TGCGCCAGCAGCCAAGCCCTAGGGGTGGATGAGCAGTTCTTC | CASSQALGVDEQFF
. | . | TRBJ1-2 | TRBV6-5 | TGTGCCAGCAGTTACTCGAAGACGGTAGTAGGCTACACCTTC | CASSYSKTVVGYTF
. | many | TRBJ2-7 | TRBV6-5 | TGTGCCAGCAGTCCCCACCGGGACATTTACGAGCAGTACTTC | CASSPHRDIYEQYF
TRBD2 | . | TRBJ2-3 | TRBV20-1 | TGCAGTGGAGGGACTAGATCTGGAACAGATACGCAGTATTTT | CSGGTRSGTDTQYF
. | . | TRBJ1-1 | TRBV6-6 | TGTGCCAGCAGTTACTCGAGTAGGAACACTGAAGCTTTCTTT | CASSYSSRNTEAFF
. | . | TRBJ1-2 | TRBV7-9 | TGTGCCAGCAGCTCTTTGGGGGCCCTAGGCTACACCTTC | CASSSLGALGYTF
TRBD1 | . | TRBJ1-2 | TRBV29-1 | TGCAGCGTTGCCCGGGACAGTAACTATGGCTACACCTTC | CSVARDSNYGYTF
. | . | TRBJ2-7 | TRBV29-1 | TGCAGCGTTGCGGCAGGGAGCATGAAATCCTACGAGCAGTACTTC | CSVAAGSMKSYEQYF
. | . | TRBJ2-3 | TRBV28 | TGTGCCACCCAGGGAGCGGGTGGGGCAGATACGCAGTATTTT | CATQGAGGADTQYF